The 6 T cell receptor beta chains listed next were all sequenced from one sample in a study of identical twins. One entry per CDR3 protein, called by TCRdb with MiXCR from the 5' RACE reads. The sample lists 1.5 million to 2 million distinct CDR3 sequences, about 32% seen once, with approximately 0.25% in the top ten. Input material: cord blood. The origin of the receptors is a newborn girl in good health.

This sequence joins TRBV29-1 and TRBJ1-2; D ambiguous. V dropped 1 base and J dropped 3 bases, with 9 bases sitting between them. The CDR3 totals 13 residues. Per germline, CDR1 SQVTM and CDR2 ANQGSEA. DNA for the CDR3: TGCAGCGTTGAAGGTCCGACTCACTATGGCTACACCTTC. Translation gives CSVEGPTHYGYTF.

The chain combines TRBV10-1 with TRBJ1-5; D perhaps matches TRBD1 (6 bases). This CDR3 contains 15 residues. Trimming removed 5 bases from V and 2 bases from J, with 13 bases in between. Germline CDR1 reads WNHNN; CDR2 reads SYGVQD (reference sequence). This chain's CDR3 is CASSLRDNGNQPQHF. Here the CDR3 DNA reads TGCGCCAGCAGTCTCCGGGACAATGGCAATCAGCCCCAGCATTTT.

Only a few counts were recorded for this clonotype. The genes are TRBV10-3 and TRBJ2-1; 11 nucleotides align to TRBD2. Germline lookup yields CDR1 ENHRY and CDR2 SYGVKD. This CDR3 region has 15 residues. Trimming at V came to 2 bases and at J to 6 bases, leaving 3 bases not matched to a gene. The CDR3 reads CAISEGGLAANEQFF. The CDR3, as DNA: TGTGCCATCAGTGAGGGGGGACTAGCGGCCAATGAGCAGTTCTTC.

The CDR3: CASSHPGRRSSYEQYF. CDR3 coding DNA: TGCGCCAGCAGCCATCCCGGGAGGAGAAGCTCCTACGAGCAGTACTTC. The rearrangement joins TRBV4-1 to TRBJ2-7; 7 bases match TRBD2. CDR1 MGHRA and CDR2 YSYEKL come from the germline V gene. The CDR3 extends over 16 amino acids. The V and J ends lost 3 bases and 0 bases, in that order; junction bases with no gene match: 8.

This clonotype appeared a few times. The CDR3 spells CAISEFTAAGTEAFF. As DNA, the CDR3 is TGTGCCATCAGTGAGTTCACAGCCGCGGGCACTGAAGCTTTCTTT. The rearrangement joins TRBV10-3 to TRBJ1-1, with D uncertain. The CDR3 runs 15 residues. The V end lost 1 base, the J end lost 4 bases, and 13 bases lay between the germline ends. The germline gives CDR1 ENHRY, CDR2 SYGVKD.

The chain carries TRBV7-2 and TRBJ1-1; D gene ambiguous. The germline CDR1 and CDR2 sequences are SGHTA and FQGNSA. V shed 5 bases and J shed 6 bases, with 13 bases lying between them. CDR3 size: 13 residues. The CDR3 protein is CASSPPGTSEAFF. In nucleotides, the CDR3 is TGTGCCAGCAGCCCGCCGGGAACGTCTGAAGCTTTCTTT. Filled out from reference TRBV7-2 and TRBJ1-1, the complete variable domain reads GAGVSQSPSNKVTEKGKDVELRCDPISGHTALYWYRQSLGQGLEFLIYFQGNSAPDKSGLPSDRFSAERTGGSVSTLTIQRTQQEDSAVYLCASSPPGTSEAFFGQGTRLTVV.